The sequence of this TCR beta chain was determined in a study of technical replicates of blood from several donors. Profiled with immunoSEQ multiplex PCR; TCRdb holds only in-frame clones, not every one. The sample lists about 56,000 clones, roughly 96% occurring once. The CDR3 runs 14 residues. Looked up from germline, CDR1 is SSHAT and CDR2 is FNYEAQ (reference sequence). V was clipped by 5 bases and J by 0 bases, with 10 bases between them. This TCR was sampled from a human donor in good health. Some clones in this sample may be carry-over from other donors' samples. Sequencing was done on a sample of PBMCs. V is TRBV7-7 and J is TRBJ1-2; TRBD1 is a possible D gene (5 bases). CDR3 sequence reads: CASSGTDTNYGYTF. The CDR3 DNA is TGTGCCAGCAGCGGGACTGATACTAACTATGGCTACACCTTC.